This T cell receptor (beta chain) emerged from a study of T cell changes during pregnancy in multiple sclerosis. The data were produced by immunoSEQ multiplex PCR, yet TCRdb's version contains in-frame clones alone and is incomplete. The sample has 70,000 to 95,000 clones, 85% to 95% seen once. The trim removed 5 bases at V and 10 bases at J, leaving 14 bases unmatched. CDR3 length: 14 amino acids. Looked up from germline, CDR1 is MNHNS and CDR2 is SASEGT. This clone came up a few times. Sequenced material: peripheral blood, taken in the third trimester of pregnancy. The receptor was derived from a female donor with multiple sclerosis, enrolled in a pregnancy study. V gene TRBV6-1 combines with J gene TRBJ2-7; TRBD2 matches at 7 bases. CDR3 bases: TGTGCCAGCAGTCCCGTCGGGGGGAGGGGCGAACAGTACTTC. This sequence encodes CASSPVGGRGEQYF.